Shown below are 10 T cell receptor beta chains from a single sample sequenced in a study of blood T cell repertoires in COVID-19. Produced via immunoSEQ multiplex PCR; TCRdb's table is partial and in-frame only. The repertoire consists of about 200,000 clones, with roughly 84% occurring once and the leading ten covering roughly 2%. Sequenced: peripheral blood. These receptors were taken from a man between 40 and 49 years old with active or convalescent COVID-19.

A few counts support this clone. CDR3 nucleotide sequence: TGTGCCAGCAGCTTTGTCGGAGGGCCCGAGCAGTACTTC. Its translation: CASSFVGGPEQYF. The rearrangement links TRBV9 to TRBJ2-7; D is perhaps TRBD2 (6 bases). Germline CDR1 SGDLS, CDR2 YYNGEE. Trimming removed 4 bases from V and 6 bases from J, with 14 bases in between. The length of the CDR3 is 13 residues.

This clone was observed a single time. The gene calls are TRBV18 and TRBJ2-3; 11 bases agree with TRBD2. Germline-derived CDR1 and CDR2 are KGHSH and LQKENI. V gave up 1 base and J gave up 0 bases; unmatched junction bases: 3. This CDR3 is built from 17 residues. This CDR3 is CASSPQIAGGSTDTQYF. The CDR3 DNA reads TGTGCCAGCTCACCACAGATAGCGGGGGGGAGCACAGATACGCAGTATTTT.

The table lists this clone with a few counts. This chain uses TRBV27 with TRBJ2-7, with 11 nucleotides matching TRBD2. This CDR3 is 21 amino acids long. J was trimmed by 1 base and V by 5 bases; bases with no gene match: 22. The V gene's germline CDR1 is MNHEY and CDR2 SMNVEV (reference sequence). CDR3 region: CASSPFSPVWSTSGRSYEQYF. CDR3 in DNA: TGTGCCAGCAGTCCATTTTCACCGGTGTGGAGTACTAGCGGGAGATCCTACGAGCAGTACTTC.

The rearrangement links TRBV30 to TRBJ2-7, with 9 positions matching TRBD2. The CDR3 is 13 amino acids. Unmatched junction bases numbered 8, after V lost 7 bases and J lost 4 bases. Germline CDR1 GTSNPN, CDR2 SVGIG (reference sequence). The CDR3 reads CAYLAGAGYEQYF. The CDR3 DNA reads as TGTGCCTACTTAGCGGGAGCGGGTTACGAGCAGTACTTC. The full variable domain, with the rest looked up from reference TRBV30 and TRBJ2-7, is SQTIHQWPATLVQPVGSPLSLECTVEGTSNPNLYWYRQAAGRGLQLLFYSVGIGQISSEVPQNLSASRPQDRQFILSSKKLLLSDSGFYLCAYLAGAGYEQYFGPGTRLTVT.

This clone was detected only once. This chain uses TRBV27 with TRBJ2-7, with 14 bases lining up with TRBD2. V was pared by 4 bases and J by 3 bases, with 2 bases of the junction left unmatched. Germline assignment: CDR1 MNHEY and CDR2 SMNVEV (reference sequence). This CDR3 comprises 15 residues. CDR3 residues: CASSSGLAGVYEQYF. In nucleotides, the CDR3 is TGTGCCAGCAGTTCGGGACTAGCGGGAGTCTACGAGCAGTACTTC.

The rearrangement uses TRBV7-9 and TRBJ2-1, with 7 bases that match TRBD2. Per the germline V gene, CDR1 is SEHNR and CDR2 is FQNEAQ (reference sequence). V lost 2 bases to trimming and J lost 10 bases; unmatched junction nucleotides: 5. The CDR3 totals 13 residues. The CDR3 nucleotides are TGTGCCAGCAGCTTACAGAGGGGAGGGGAGCAGTTCTTC. Translation: CASSLQRGGEQFF.

The chain links TRBV14 to TRBJ1-2, with 10 bases identical to TRBD1. V shed 1 base, J shed 5 bases, and the junction held 4 bases outside the gene matches. This CDR3 is built from 15 residues. Per the germline V gene, CDR1 is SGHDN and CDR2 is FVKESK. The CDR3 region is CASSQAGTGVYGYTF. The CDR3 DNA follows: TGTGCCAGCAGCCAAGCCGGGACAGGGGTTTATGGCTACACCTTC.

The chain uses TRBV7-3 and TRBJ1-2; D is ambiguous. The CDR3 length is 14 residues. V shed 5 bases and J shed 8 bases, with 18 bases lying between them. In germline, CDR1 is SGHTA, CDR2 FQGTGA. CDR3 loop: CASSPQDGIGGYTF. CDR3 DNA: TGTGCCAGCAGCCCCCAGGACGGGATAGGGGGCTACACCTTC.

The chain carries TRBV28 and TRBJ1-2; D remains ambiguous. The V end was cut by 3 bases, the J end by 6 bases, with 14 bases between. This CDR3 has 14 amino acids. Germline CDR1 and CDR2: MDHEN and SYDVKM. The CDR3 loop is CASSFYRVTDGYTF. The CDR3 DNA sequence: TGTGCCAGCAGTTTCTACCGGGTCACGGATGGCTACACCTTC.

This chain joins TRBV2 and TRBJ1-1; no clear D gene. There are 13 residues in the CDR3. Germline V gene lookup returns CDR1 SNHLY and CDR2 FYNNEI. V was pared by 7 bases and J by 1 base, with 10 bases between. As DNA, the CDR3 is TGTGCCAGCACAGTGTACCAGAACACTGAAGCTTTCTTT. It encodes CASTVYQNTEAFF. Drawing the rest from reference TRBV2 and TRBJ1-1, the complete variable domain is EPEVTQTPSHQVTQMGQEVILRCVPISNHLYFYWYRQILGQKVEFLVSFYNNEISEKSEIFDDQFSVERPDGSNFTLKIRSTKLEDSAMYFCASTVYQNTEAFFGQGTRLTVV.